Sequencing of this T cell receptor (beta chain) was carried out in a study of T cells in Graves' hyperthyroidism and ophthalmopathy. Study-wide results and caveats: Through a model of 13 V-J features, ophthalmopathy was separated from stable hyperthyroidism. Ophthalmopathy onset followed model prediction by a median around 6.9 months. Most thyroid clonotypes expanded above 0.001 appeared in blood too.

A word on this clonotype: No antigen is known for it. A much bigger clone sits one base away, suggesting this may be a read error.

PBMCs were obtained from 10 ml fresh peripheral blood. The CDR3 length is 12 residues. Germline V lookup: CDR1 LNHNV, CDR2 YYDKDF (reference sequence). What was amplified from RNA transcripts were TCR beta CDR3 regions. Primed by the HTBI set, a first-round RT-PCR was run on the TCR CDR3. TCRdb passed the multiplex PCR reads through MiXCR, listing each CDR3 protein once. The sample has around 420,000 distinct CDR3 sequences, about 13% seen once. The J gene is TRBJ1-2, the V gene TRBV15; D not resolved. This TCR came from a woman between 18 and 30 years old with Graves' hyperthyroidism. Sequencing was performed on blood. This CDR3 reads CDTSRDKRGYTF. The DNA of the CDR3 is TGTGACACCAGCAGAGATAAGAGAGGCTACACCTTC.